Below are 3 T cell receptor beta chains sequenced from a single sample in a study of blood T cell repertoires in COVID-19. Only in-frame clones appear in the TCRdb table, and some are missing; sequencing was by immunoSEQ multiplex PCR. The sample consists of approximately 150,000 clones, around 81% of them appearing once. Source material: peripheral blood. Every receptor here comes from a human donor in a cohort sampled during active COVID-19.

The chain has TRBV7-8 and TRBJ2-1, with 15 bases aligning to TRBD2. The V gene end was trimmed by 4 bases and the J gene end by 0 bases; junction bases not matched to a gene: 4. CDR1 and CDR2 from the germline V gene are SGHVS and FQNEAQ. CDR3 length equals 18 residues. The CDR3: CASSSGLAGGSSYNEQFF. CDR3 DNA sequence: TGTGCCAGCAGCTCGGGACTAGCGGGAGGTAGCTCCTACAATGAGCAGTTCTTC.

This clone was detected ten times or more. This chain links TRBV4-3 with TRBJ2-7; the match to TRBD2 covers 9 bases. The CDR3 runs 16 residues. V was clipped by 0 bases and J by 7 bases; unmatched bases: 10. Germline CDR1 reads LGHNA; CDR2 reads YSLEER. This CDR3 is CASSQDWREGSREQYF. Here the CDR3 DNA reads TGCGCCAGCAGCCAAGATTGGCGGGAGGGGTCTAGGGAGCAGTACTTC.

The chain combines TRBV11-2 with TRBJ2-6; no clear D. There are 15 residues in the CDR3. Germline V lookup: CDR1 SGHAT, CDR2 FQNNGV. Between the trimmed V and J ends, which lost 6 bases and 0 bases, there was a span of 9 bases. CDR3 sequence: CASSRSSSGANVLTF. The DNA of the CDR3 is TGTGCCAGCAGTCGTAGCAGCTCTGGGGCCAACGTCCTGACTTTC.